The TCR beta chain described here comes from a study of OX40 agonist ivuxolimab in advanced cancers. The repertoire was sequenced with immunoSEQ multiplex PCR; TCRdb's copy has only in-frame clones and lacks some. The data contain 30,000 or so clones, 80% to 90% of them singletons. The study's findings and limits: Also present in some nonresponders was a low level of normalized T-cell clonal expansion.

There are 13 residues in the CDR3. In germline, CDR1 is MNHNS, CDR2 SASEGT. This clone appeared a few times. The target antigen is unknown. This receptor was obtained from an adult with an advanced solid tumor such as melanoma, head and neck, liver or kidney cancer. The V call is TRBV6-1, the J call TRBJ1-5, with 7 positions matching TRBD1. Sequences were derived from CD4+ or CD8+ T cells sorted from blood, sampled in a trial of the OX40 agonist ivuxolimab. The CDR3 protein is CACGTDEIGPQHF. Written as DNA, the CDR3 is TGTGCTTGTGGGACAGACGAGATAGGGCCCCAGCATTTT.